This T cell receptor (beta chain) comes out of a study of shared clonotypes between healthy human individuals. Findings and caveats of the study: The represented genetic and exposure-history diversity was limited by the small number of donors. The study sampled only blood, and tissue repertoires likely differ.

TCRdb keeps only in-frame clones here, not all; method: immunoSEQ multiplex PCR. The repertoire holds 550,000 to 700,000 clones, with 60% to 75% as singletons. In the case of this clone: Its antigen remains unknown.

V lost 2 bases and J 10 bases, leaving 14 bases between the germline ends. CDR1 is MGHRA and CDR2 is YSYEKL in the germline V gene. The length of the CDR3 is 13 residues. The genes are TRBV4-1 and TRBJ1-1; weak D call: TRBD1 (6 bases). The receptor was isolated from a woman in her 30s in good health. The sample comprised memory CD4+ T cells sorted from blood. Regarding subset: CD45RA-negative fraction. CDR3 DNA sequence: TGCGCCAGCAGCCAAAAAAGGGAGGGGGGAGCTTTCTTT. Amino acid sequence: CASSQKREGGAFF.